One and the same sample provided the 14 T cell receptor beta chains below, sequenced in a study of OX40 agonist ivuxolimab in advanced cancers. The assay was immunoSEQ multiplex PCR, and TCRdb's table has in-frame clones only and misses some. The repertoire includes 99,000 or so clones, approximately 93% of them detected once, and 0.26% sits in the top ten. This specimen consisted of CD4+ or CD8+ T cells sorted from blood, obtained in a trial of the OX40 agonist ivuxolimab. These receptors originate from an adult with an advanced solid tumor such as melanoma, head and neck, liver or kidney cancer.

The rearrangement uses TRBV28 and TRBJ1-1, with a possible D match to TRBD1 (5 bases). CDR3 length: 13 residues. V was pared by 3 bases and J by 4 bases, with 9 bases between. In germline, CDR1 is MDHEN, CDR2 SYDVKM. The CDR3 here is CASSFQGVTEAFF. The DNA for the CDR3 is TGTGCCAGCAGTTTCCAGGGAGTCACTGAAGCTTTCTTT.

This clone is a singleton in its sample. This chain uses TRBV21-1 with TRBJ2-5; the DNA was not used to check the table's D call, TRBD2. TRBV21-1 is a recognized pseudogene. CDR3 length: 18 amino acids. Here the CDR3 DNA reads TGTGCCAGCAGCCCGGATACTCTGGAGAGGGTACAGCAAGAGACCCAGTACTTC. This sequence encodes CASSPDTLERVQQETQYF.

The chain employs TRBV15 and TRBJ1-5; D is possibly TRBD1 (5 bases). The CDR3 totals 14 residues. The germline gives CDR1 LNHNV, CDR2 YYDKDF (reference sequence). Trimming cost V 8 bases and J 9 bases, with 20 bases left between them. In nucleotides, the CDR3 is TGTGCCACCGACCCCATGGGGGTGAGGGCGCCCCAGCATTTT. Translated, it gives CATDPMGVRAPQHF.

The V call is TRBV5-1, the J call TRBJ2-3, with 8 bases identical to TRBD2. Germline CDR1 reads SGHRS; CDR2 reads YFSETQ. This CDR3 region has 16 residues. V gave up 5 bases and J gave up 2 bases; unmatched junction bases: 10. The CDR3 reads CASSRGVAGITDTQYF. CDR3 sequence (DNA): TGCGCCAGCAGTCGGGGGGTAGCGGGGATCACAGATACGCAGTATTTT.

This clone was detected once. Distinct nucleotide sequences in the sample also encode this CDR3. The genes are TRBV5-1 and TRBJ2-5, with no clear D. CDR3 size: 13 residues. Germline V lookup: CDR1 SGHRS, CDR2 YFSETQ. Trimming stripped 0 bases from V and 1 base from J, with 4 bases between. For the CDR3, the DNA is TGCGCCAGCAGCTTGGGGCTCCAAGAGACCCAGTACTTC. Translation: CASSLGLQETQYF.

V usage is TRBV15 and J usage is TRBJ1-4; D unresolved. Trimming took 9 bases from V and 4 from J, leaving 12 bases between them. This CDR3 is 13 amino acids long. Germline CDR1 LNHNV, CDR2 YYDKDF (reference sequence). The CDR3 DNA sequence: TGTGCCACTCGATTCTACAATAATGAAAAACTGTTTTTT. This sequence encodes CATRFYNNEKLFF.

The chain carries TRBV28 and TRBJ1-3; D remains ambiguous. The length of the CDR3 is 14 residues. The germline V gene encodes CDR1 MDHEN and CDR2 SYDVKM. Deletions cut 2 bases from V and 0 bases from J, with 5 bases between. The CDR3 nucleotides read TGTGCCAGCAGTTTAGGCAGCTCTGGAAACACCATATATTTT. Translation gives CASSLGSSGNTIYF.

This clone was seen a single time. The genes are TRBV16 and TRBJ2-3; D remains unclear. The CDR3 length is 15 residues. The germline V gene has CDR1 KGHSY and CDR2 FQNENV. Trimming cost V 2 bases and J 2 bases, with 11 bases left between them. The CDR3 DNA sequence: TGTGCCAGCAGCCAAAGAACCGTGTACACAGATACGCAGTATTTT. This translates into CASSQRTVYTDTQYF.

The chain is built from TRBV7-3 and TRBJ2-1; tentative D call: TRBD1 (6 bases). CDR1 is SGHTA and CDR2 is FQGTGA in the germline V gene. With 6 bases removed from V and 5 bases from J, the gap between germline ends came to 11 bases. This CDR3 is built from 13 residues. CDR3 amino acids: CASSTGTNNEQFF. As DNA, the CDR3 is TGTGCCAGCAGTACCGGGACAAACAATGAGCAGTTCTTC.

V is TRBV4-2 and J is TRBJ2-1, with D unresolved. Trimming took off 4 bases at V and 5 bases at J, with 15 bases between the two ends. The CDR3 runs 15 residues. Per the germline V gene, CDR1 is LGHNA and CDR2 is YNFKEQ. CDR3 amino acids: CASSLPDQIHNEQFF. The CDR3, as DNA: TGTGCCAGCAGCCTCCCCGATCAGATCCACAATGAGCAGTTCTTC.

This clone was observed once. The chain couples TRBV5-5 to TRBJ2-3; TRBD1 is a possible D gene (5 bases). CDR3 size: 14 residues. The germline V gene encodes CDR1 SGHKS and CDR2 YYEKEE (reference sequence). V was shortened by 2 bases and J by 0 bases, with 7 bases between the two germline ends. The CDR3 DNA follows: TGTGCCAGCAGCTTAGGGGAAAGCACAGATACGCAGTATTTT. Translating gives CASSLGESTDTQYF. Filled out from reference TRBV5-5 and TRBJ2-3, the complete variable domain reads DAGVTQSPTHLIKTRGQQVTLRCSPISGHKSVSWYQQVLGQGPQFIFQYYEKEERGRGNFPDRFSARQFPNYSSELNVNALLLGDSALYLCASSLGESTDTQYFGPGTRLTVL.

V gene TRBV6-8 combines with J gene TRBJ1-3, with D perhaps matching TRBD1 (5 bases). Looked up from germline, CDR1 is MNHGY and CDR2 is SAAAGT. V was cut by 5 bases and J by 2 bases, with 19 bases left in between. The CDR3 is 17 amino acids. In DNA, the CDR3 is TGTGCCAGCAGTCCCCGGGGCGGCGGGGCCCCTGGAAACACCATATATTTT. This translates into CASSPRGGGAPGNTIYF.

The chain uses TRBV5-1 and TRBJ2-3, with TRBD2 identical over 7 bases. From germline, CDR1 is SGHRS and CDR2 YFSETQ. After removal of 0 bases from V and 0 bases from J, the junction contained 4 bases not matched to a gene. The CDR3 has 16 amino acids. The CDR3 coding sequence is TGCGCCAGCAGCTTGGGCCTAGCGGATAGCACAGATACGCAGTATTTT. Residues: CASSLGLADSTDTQYF.

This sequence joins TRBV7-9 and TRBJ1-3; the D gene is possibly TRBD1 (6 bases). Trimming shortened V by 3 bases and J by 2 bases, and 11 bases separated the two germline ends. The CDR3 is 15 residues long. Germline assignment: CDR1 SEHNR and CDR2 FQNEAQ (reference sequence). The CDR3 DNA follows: TGTGCCAGCAGCTTGCAAGGGGGGACTGGAAACACCATATATTTT. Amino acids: CASSLQGGTGNTIYF.